This is a list of T cell receptor beta chains from one sample in a study of blood T cell repertoires in COVID-19. Produced via immunoSEQ multiplex PCR; TCRdb's table is partial and in-frame only. The sample includes about 170,000 clones, over 75% of them seen just once. Sequencing was carried out using peripheral blood. These TCRs come from a man at least 80 years old with COVID-19, enrolled during active disease. Each CDR3 is given without its conserved first and last residue. Each record gives: J gene, V gene, clone size, CDR3 protein. Size is stated for part of the rows, as once, few or many counts, or as a class when the clone is expanded.

TRBJ2-5 TRBV5-1 few ASSPGTSGGARETQY
TRBJ2-5 TRBV5-4 NA ASSLKLAGFQETQY
TRBJ1-2 TRBV2 NA ASSVQAWDYGYT
TRBJ1-1 TRBV5-1 NA ASSYNRGANTEAF
TRBJ2-7 TRBV29-1 once SVEVRQDNYEQY
TRBJ1-3 TRBV10-3 NA AISGGVSGNTIY
TRBJ2-7 TRBV2 NA ASSVRGYEQY
TRBJ2-3 TRBV5-4 NA ASSQGGLTDTQY
TRBJ1-1 TRBV7-2 NA ASSFLGRANTEAF
TRBJ1-3 TRBV18 NA ASSPPTAPGVAGNTIY
TRBJ1-5 TRBV29-1 NA STQENSNQPQH
TRBJ2-3 TRBV5-1 NA ASSLYGTGETDTQY
TRBJ1-6 TRBV4-1 NA ASSQEFRTGVFSPLH
TRBJ1-2 TRBV2 NA ASSRTVYGYT
TRBJ1-1 TRBV28 NA ASSLNRGRNTEAF
TRBJ2-5 TRBV19 NA ASSSTGSKETQY
TRBJ2-2 TRBV28 NA ATRRTSGNTGELF
TRBJ1-2 TRBV28 NA ATQFQDQGYGYT
TRBJ2-1 TRBV5-1 NA ASSPLTSGGAKSYNEQF
TRBJ1-1 TRBV2 NA ASSLLRDSSPEAF
TRBJ1-1 TRBV2 once AGSLTGAGTEAF
TRBJ1-2 TRBV20-1 NA SASNRVGYGYT
TRBJ1-1 TRBV5-6 NA ASSLRHYTEAF
TRBJ2-7 TRBV5-6 NA ASSLVGTGGGGQY
TRBJ2-5 TRBV6-1 NA ASSEIGSGVETQY
TRBJ1-2 TRBV10-3 NA AISEGAIYGYT
TRBJ2-1 TRBV19 NA ASSIVPEPLGDEQF
TRBJ2-7 TRBV5-5 NA ASTTSLSSDSYEQY
TRBJ2-7 TRBV7-2 NA ASSPRDRGLYEQY
TRBJ1-4 TRBV6-1 NA ASSEDWRTVVF
TRBJ2-3 TRBV5-1 NA ASRRGSGGPADTQY
TRBJ1-5 TRBV6-2/TRBV6-3 NA ASSYIGTGGNQPQH
TRBJ2-3 TRBV5-4 once ASSPSRDRGSDTQY
TRBJ1-4 TRBV28 NA ASSNQGATNEKLF
TRBJ1-4 TRBV19 NA ASSIRPLRGTNEKLF
TRBJ1-1 TRBV10-3 NA AISEVAGEAF
TRBJ1-5 TRBV10-3 NA AISERRDSNQPQH
TRBJ1-2 TRBV3-1/TRBV3-2 few ASSQADRTNYGYT
TRBJ1-1 TRBV19 NA ASSILGGDTEAF
TRBJ1-1 TRBV6-2/TRBV6-3 NA ASSRSRDGTYTEAF
TRBJ2-7 TRBV6-5 NA ASNRQGEQY
TRBJ1-1 TRBV6-1 NA ASSEYSGAF
TRBJ2-7 TRBV6-5 NA ASSSPGISPYEQY
TRBJ1-2 TRBV19 medium-sized ASSPGGLYGYT
TRBJ2-2 TRBV7-7 NA ASSLGGLPNTGELF
TRBJ1-5 TRBV18 NA ASSEGAGGSNQPQH
TRBJ2-1 TRBV7-9 NA ASSLLGGLDEQF
TRBJ1-1 TRBV28 NA ASRSDRGRGNTEAF
TRBJ2-7 TRBV5-4 NA ASSVGQGTYEQY
TRBJ2-5 TRBV3-1/TRBV3-2 once ASSQWDRQGGRETQY
TRBJ2-1 TRBV12-5 NA ASGPRGAQGGEQF
TRBJ2-2 TRBV5-1 NA ASSLAQVSGELF
TRBJ1-1 TRBV7-3 NA ASKYEGKGEAF
TRBJ1-2 TRBV5-6 NA ASSLENRAFYGYT
TRBJ1-1 TRBV19 NA ATLRWGEPRAEAF